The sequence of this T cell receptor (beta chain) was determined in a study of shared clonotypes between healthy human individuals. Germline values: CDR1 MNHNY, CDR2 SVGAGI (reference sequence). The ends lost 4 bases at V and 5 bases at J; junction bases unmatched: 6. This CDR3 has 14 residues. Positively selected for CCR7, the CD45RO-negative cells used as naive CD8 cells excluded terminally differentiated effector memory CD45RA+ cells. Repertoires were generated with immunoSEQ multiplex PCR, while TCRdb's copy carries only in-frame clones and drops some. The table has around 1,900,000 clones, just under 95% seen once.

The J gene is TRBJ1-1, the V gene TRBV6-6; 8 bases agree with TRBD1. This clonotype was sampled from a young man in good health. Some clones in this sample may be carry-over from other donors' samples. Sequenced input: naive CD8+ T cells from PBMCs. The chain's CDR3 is CASSSRTGKTEAFF. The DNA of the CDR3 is TGTGCCAGCAGTTCCCGGACAGGGAAGACTGAAGCTTTCTTT.